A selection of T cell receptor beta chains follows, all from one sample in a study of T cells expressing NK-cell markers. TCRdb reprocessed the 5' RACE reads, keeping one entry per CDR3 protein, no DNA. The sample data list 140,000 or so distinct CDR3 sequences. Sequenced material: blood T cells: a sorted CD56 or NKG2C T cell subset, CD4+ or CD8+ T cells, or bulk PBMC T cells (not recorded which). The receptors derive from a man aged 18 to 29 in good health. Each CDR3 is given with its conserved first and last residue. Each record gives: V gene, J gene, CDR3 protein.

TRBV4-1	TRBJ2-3	CASSQVYRPSDTQYF
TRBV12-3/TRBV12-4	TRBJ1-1	CASSSSGGVESSAFF
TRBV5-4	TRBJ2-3	CASSQGETTMDTQYF
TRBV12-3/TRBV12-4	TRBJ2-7	CASSSSNSGRWEQYF
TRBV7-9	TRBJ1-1	CASSLVSGNTEAFF
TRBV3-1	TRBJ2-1	CASSVRLAGDEQFF
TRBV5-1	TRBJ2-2	CASSLAGTSLIGELFF
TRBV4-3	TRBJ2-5	CASSQGTGGGQETQYF
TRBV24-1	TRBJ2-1	CATSDLGGSSYNEQFF
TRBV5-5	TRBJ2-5	CASSGGPVRETQYF
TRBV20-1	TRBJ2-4	CSARGGLERYIQYF
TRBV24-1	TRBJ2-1	CATSDSRLGRNCDEQFF
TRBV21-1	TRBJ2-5	CASRPGQGIDQYF
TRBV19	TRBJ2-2	CASKTPGTGELFF